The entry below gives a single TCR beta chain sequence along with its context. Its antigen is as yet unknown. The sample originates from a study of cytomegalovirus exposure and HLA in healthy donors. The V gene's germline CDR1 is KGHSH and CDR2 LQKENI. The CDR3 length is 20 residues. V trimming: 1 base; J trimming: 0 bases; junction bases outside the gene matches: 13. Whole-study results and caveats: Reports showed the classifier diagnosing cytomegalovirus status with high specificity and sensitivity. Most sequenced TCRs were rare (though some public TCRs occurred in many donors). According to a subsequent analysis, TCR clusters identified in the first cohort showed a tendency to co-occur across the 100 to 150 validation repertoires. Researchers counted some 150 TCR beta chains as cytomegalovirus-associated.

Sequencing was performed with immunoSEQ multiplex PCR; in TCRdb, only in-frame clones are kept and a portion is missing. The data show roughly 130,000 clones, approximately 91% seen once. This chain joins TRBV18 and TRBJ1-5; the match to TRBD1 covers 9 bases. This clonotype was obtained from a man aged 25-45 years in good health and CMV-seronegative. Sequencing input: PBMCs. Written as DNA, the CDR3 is TGTGCCAGCTCACCACGAGCCCCGGGACAGGGTTCTGGTAGCAATCAGCCCCAGCATTTT. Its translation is CASSPRAPGQGSGSNQPQHF.